What follows describes a single TCR beta chain. The data originate from a study of T cells in Graves' hyperthyroidism and ophthalmopathy. TCR beta CDR3 region amplification was performed from RNA transcripts. First-round RT-PCR with HTBI primers amplified the TCR CDR3 region. TCRdb fed the multiplex PCR reads into MiXCR, producing one record per CDR3 protein. Here the sample spans hundreds of thousands of distinct CDR3 sequences, around a third being singletons. V was clipped by 4 bases and J by 7 bases, with 13 bases between them. The CDR3 is made up of 13 amino acids. The germline CDR1 and CDR2 sequences are MDHEN and SYDVKM.

The TCR sequence derives from a woman in her forties with Graves' hyperthyroidism. The material sequenced was blood. The rearrangement uses TRBV28 and TRBJ1-2, with D unclear. DNA of the CDR3: TGTGCCAGCAGTTCGACGATGCATGGTGGCTACACCTTC. It encodes CASSSTMHGGYTF.